The present entry profiles one T cell receptor (beta chain) with its context. Antigen specificity is unknown. Method: immunoSEQ multiplex PCR; TCRdb's copy keeps in-frame clones and lacks some. In the table there are tens of thousands of clones, roughly 89% of which are singletons. The data derive from a study of graft-versus-host responses after intestinal transplantation. The wider study: Once they had received anti-thymocyte globulin induction, all recipients took tacrolimus and steroids for approximately 3 years. General study results and limits: The authors found GvH clones in recipient marrow, some appearing first in ileum or blood.

V was pared by 0 bases and J by 2 bases, with 7 bases of the junction left unmatched. From germline, CDR1 is LNHNV and CDR2 YYDKDF (reference sequence). The CDR3 has 18 residues. The V and J genes are TRBV15 and TRBJ2-3; 11 bases agree with TRBD2. The source material was unstimulated CD4+ T cells sorted from spleen or lymph node cells, sampled before intestinal transplant. The TCR was taken from a human donor who received an intestinal transplant. The CDR3 is CATSRDSLAGGITDTQYF. CDR3 coding DNA: TGTGCCACCAGCAGAGATAGCCTAGCGGGGGGCATCACAGATACGCAGTATTTT. The full variable domain, completed using reference TRBV15 and TRBJ2-3, is DAMVIQNPRYQVTQFGKPVTLSCSQTLNHNVMYWYQQKSSQAPKLLFHYYDKDFNNEADTPDNFQSRRPNTSFCFLDIRSPGLGDTAMYLCATSRDSLAGGITDTQYFGPGTRLTVL.